These 17 T cell receptor beta chains share one sample of origin, sequenced in a study of blood T cell repertoires in COVID-19. Measured with immunoSEQ multiplex PCR; TCRdb has only the in-frame clones, and not every one. The profile covers approximately 92,000 clones, with about 80% appearing a single time and 4.1% taken by the ten largest. The sequencing input was peripheral blood. The receptors derive from a man between 60 and 70 years old with acute or convalescent COVID-19.

This chain links TRBV11-2 with TRBJ2-1; 9 bases line up with TRBD2. CDR3 length: 18 amino acids. CDR1 and CDR2 from the germline V gene are SGHAT and FQNNGV. Losses at the gene ends were 6 bases for V and 8 bases for J; bases not matched to a gene: 20. CDR3 loop: CASRPTGLNSGRRHEQFF. DNA of the CDR3: TGTGCCAGCAGACCGACAGGGTTAAATAGCGGGAGACGACATGAGCAGTTCTTC.

The rearrangement links TRBV24-1 to TRBJ1-4; unclear D gene. The CDR3 has 16 amino acids. Germline assignment: CDR1 KGHDR and CDR2 SFDVKD. V was pared by 5 bases and J by 0 bases, with 12 bases between. CDR3: CATSGQEGTTNEKLFF. In DNA, the CDR3 is TGTGCCACCAGTGGGCAGGAGGGTACAACTAATGAAAAACTGTTTTTT.

This rearrangement joins TRBV18 to TRBJ2-4; 8 nucleotides match TRBD1. V lost 5 bases and J lost 2; bases outside the gene matches: 11. This CDR3 has 17 amino acids. Germline V gene sequence: CDR1 KGHSH, CDR2 LQKENI. The CDR3 coding sequence is TGTGCCAGCTCATCATCAGGGGGCGCCTCATCCAAAAACATTCAGTACTTC. This gives the protein CASSSSGGASSKNIQYF.

The J gene is TRBJ1-1, the V gene TRBV6-5; D is undetermined. V lost 6 bases to trimming and J lost 0 bases, with 11 bases between them. This CDR3 is built from 14 residues. CDR1 is MNHEY, CDR2 SVGAGI, per germline. CDR3 in amino acids: CASRRQIMNTEAFF. CDR3 in DNA: TGTGCCAGCAGGCGACAAATTATGAACACTGAAGCTTTCTTT.

The chain combines TRBV7-2 with TRBJ2-1; D perhaps matches TRBD2 (6 bases). The germline gives CDR1 SGHTA, CDR2 FQGNSA. V lost 3 bases, J lost 8 bases, and 11 bases lay in between. The CDR3 sequence is 13 residues long. CDR3 nucleotide sequence: TGTGCCAGCAGCTTCGTGGCTAGCGATGAGCAGTTCTTC. It codes for CASSFVASDEQFF.

This clone was seen a handful of times. CDR3 coding DNA: TGTGCCAGCTCACCGGGACAGGAGAGAGTAGGGTATGGCTACACCTTC. It specifies CASSPGQERVGYGYTF. The V and J genes are TRBV18 and TRBJ1-2, with TRBD1 matching 8 bases. The CDR3 runs 16 residues. The germline V gene has CDR1 KGHSH and CDR2 LQKENI. The V and J ends lost 3 bases and 5 bases, in that order; junction bases with no gene match: 11.

The rearrangement uses TRBV6-5 and TRBJ2-6; TRBD2 matches 7 bases. V gave up 2 bases and J gave up 7 bases; unmatched junction bases: 2. This CDR3 is 14 amino acids long. Germline V lookup: CDR1 MNHEY, CDR2 SVGAGI. The CDR3 loop is CASSYGDYANVLTF. The DNA of the CDR3 is TGTGCCAGCAGTTACGGGGACTATGCCAACGTCCTGACTTTC.

The rearrangement joins TRBV5-1 to TRBJ2-3; 10 nucleotides line up with TRBD2. The germline CDR1 and CDR2 sequences are SGHRS and YFSETQ. V shed 2 bases and J 5 bases; nucleotides not matched to a gene: 5. The CDR3 is made up of 15 amino acids. This CDR3 is CASSFLAGVEDTQYF. The CDR3 DNA follows: TGCGCCAGCAGCTTTCTAGCGGGGGTTGAAGATACGCAGTATTTT.

This sequence joins TRBV24-1 and TRBJ2-4, with a weak D call TRBD2 (5 bases). CDR1 is KGHDR, CDR2 SFDVKD, per germline. With 5 bases removed from V and 6 bases from J, the gap between germline ends came to 10 bases. The CDR3 has 13 residues. The CDR3 DNA follows: TGTGCCACCAGTGCCCAGGCGGGAAACATTCAGTACTTC. As protein: CATSAQAGNIQYF.

In its sample, this clone was seen a few times. V gene TRBV15 combines with J gene TRBJ1-5; 7 bases fit TRBD1. Germline CDR1 is LNHNV and CDR2 is YYDKDF (reference sequence). The V and J ends lost 5 bases and 3 bases, in that order; junction bases with no gene match: 4. The CDR3 is 14 residues long. The CDR3 region has the DNA TGTGCCACCAGCGAGGGACAGCCCAATCAGCCCCAGCATTTT. Residues: CATSEGQPNQPQHF.

The rearrangement links TRBV19 to TRBJ2-1; 9 bases are shared with TRBD2. The germline V gene has CDR1 LNHDA and CDR2 SQIVND (reference sequence). Trimming cost V 8 bases and J 4 bases; bases outside gene matches: 15. This CDR3 contains 17 residues. As DNA, the CDR3 is TGTGCCAGTTCATTGGGGCTATTTGCGGGAGGGTACAATGAGCAGTTCTTC. Amino acids: CASSLGLFAGGYNEQFF.

This chain links TRBV6-5 with TRBJ2-2, with 9 bases fitting TRBD1. Germline trimming cut 6 bases from V and 5 bases from J; bases unmatched to any gene: 4. The germline gives CDR1 MNHEY, CDR2 SVGAGI. The CDR3 runs 14 residues. Here the CDR3 reads CASSRTGDTGELFF. CDR3 in DNA: TGTGCCAGCAGCAGGACAGGGGATACCGGGGAGCTGTTTTTT.

J is TRBJ2-3 and V is TRBV10-2; TRBD2 agrees at 12 bases. The V and J ends lost 6 bases and 2 bases, in that order; junction bases with no gene match: 6. This CDR3 has 16 residues. Germline V gene lookup returns CDR1 WSHSY and CDR2 SAAADI. In nucleotides, the CDR3 is TGCGCCAGCAGCCAGACTAGCGGGGGATACACAGATACGCAGTATTTT. The encoded protein is CASSQTSGGYTDTQYF.

V is TRBV30 and J is TRBJ1-1; 8 nucleotides align to TRBD1. Germline V CDR1 and CDR2: GTSNPN, SVGIG (reference sequence). CDR3 length equals 12 residues. The ends lost 4 bases at V and 10 bases at J; junction bases unmatched: 8. The CDR3 DNA sequence: TGTGCCTGGATCCTTACAGGGGGGAGAGCTTTCTTT. Protein product: CAWILTGGRAFF.

The count of this clone is one. CDR3 coding DNA: TGTGCCAGCAGTTACATGGGTAGCCTAGAGACCCAGTACTTC. Its protein product is CASSYMGSLETQYF. V and J are TRBV6-2 or TRBV6-3 and TRBJ2-5; D is uncertain. The germline CDR1 and CDR2 sequences are MNHEY and SVGEGT. CDR3 length: 14 amino acids. V was clipped by 2 bases and J by 4 bases, with 11 bases between them.

The chain has TRBV11-2 and TRBJ2-5; D unclear. V was trimmed by 3 bases and J by 2 bases, leaving 16 bases between them. The CDR3 spans 16 residues. Germline loops: CDR1 SGHAT, CDR2 FQNNGV. CDR3 nucleotide sequence: TGTGCCAGCAGCTTCGGGTCTCTGGCGGTACAAGAGACCCAGTACTTC. Protein product: CASSFGSLAVQETQYF.

The chain links TRBV2 to TRBJ1-2; D is perhaps TRBD1 (6 bases). The CDR3 totals 14 residues. Between the trimmed V and J ends, which lost 6 bases and 2 bases, there was a span of 13 bases. The germline V gene encodes CDR1 SNHLY and CDR2 FYNNEI. This chain's CDR3 is CASSEQGPNYGYTF. The DNA of the CDR3 is TGTGCCAGCAGCGAACAGGGTCCCAACTATGGCTACACCTTC.